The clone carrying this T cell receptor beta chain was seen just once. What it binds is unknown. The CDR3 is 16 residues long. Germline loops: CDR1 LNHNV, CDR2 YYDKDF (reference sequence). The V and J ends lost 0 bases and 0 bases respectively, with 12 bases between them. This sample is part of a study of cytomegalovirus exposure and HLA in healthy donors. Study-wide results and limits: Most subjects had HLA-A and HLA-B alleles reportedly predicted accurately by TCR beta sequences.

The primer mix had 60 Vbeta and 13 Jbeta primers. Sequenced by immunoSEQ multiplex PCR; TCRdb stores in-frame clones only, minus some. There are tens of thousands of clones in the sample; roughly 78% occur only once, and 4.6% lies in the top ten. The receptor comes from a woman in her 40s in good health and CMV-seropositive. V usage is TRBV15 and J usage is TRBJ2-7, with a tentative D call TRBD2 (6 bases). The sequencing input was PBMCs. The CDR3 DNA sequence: TGTGCCACCAGCAGAGAGTTAGCGGCAAGCTCCTACGAGCAGTACTTC. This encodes CATSRELAASSYEQYF.